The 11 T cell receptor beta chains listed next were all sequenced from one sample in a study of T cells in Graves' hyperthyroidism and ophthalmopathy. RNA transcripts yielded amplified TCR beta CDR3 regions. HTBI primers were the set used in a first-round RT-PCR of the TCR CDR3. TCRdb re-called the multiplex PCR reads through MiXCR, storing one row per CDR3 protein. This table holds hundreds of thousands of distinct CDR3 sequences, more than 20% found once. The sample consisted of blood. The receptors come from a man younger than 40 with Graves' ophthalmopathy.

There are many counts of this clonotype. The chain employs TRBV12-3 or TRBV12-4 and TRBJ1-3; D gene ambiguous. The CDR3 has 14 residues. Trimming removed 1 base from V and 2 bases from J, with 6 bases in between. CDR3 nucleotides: TGTGCCAGCAGTTTAGACTCAGCTGGAAACACCATATATTTT. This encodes CASSLDSAGNTIYF.

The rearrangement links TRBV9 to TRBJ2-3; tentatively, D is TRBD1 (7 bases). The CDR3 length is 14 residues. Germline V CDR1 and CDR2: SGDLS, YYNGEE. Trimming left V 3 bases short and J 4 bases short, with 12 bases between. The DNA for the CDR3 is TGTGCCAGCAGCGGGAGGGGGCCTCCAGATACGCAGTATTTT. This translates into CASSGRGPPDTQYF.

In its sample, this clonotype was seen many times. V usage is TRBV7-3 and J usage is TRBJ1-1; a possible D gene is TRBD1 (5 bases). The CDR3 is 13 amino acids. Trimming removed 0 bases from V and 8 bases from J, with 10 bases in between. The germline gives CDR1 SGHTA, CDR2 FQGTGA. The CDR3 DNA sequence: TGTGCCAGCAGCTTAACGGGGCTTGGGGAAGCTTTCTTT. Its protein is CASSLTGLGEAFF.

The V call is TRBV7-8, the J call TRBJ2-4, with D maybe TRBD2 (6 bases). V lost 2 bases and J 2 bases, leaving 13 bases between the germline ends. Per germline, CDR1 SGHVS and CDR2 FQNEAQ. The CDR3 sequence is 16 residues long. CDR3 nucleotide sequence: TGTGCCAGCAGCTTATACGGGAGTGCTCCCAAAAACATTCAGTACTTC. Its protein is CASSLYGSAPKNIQYF. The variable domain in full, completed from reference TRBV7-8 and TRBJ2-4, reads GAGVSQSPRYKVAKRGQDVALRCDPISGHVSLFWYQQALGQGPEFLTYFQNEAQLDKSGLPSDRFFAERPEGSVSTLKIQRTQQEDSAVYLCASSLYGSAPKNIQYFGAGTRLSVL.

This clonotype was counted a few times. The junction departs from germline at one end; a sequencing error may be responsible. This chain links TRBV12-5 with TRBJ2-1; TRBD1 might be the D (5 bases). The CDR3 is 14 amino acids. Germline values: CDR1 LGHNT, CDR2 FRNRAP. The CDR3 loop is CASGLSRVPNEQLF. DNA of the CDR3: TGTGCTAGTGGTTTAAGCAGGGTACCCAATGAGCAGCTCTTC.

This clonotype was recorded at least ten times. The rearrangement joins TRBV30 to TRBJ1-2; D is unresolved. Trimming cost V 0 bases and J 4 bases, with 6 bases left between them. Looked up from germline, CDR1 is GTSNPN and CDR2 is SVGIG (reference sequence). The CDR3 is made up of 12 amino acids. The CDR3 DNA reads TGTGCCTGGAGTGTATCCACCTATGGCTACACCTTC. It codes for CAWSVSTYGYTF. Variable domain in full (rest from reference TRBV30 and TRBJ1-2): SQTIHQWPATLVQPVGSPLSLECTVEGTSNPNLYWYRQAAGRGLQLLFYSVGIGQISSEVPQNLSASRPQDRQFILSSKKLLLSDSGFYLCAWSVSTYGYTFGSGTRLTVV.

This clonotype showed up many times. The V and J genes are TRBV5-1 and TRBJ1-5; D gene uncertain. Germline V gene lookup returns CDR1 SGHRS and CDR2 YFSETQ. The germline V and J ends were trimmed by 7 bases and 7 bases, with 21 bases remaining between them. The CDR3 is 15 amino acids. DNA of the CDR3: TGCGCCAGCCAAGCTCGAGCCGGGAAGGGACAGCCCCAGCATTTT. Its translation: CASQARAGKGQPQHF.

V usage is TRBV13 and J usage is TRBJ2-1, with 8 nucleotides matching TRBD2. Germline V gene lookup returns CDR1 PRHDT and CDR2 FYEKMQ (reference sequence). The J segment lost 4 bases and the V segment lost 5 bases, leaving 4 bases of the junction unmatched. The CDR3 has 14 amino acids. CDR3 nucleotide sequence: TGTGCCAGCAGCGTTCGGGAGGGGTACAATGAGCAGTTCTTC. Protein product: CASSVREGYNEQFF. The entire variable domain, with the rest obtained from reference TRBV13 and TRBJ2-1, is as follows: AAGVIQSPRHLIKEKRETATLKCYPIPRHDTVYWYQQGPGQDPQFLISFYEKMQSDKGSIPDRFSAQQFSDYHSELNMSSLELGDSALYFCASSVREGYNEQFFGPGTRLTVL.

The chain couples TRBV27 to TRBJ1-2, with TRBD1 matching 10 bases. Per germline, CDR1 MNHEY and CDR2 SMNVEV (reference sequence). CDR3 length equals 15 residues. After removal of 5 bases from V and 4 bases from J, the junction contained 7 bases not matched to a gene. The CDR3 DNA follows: TGTGCCAGCAGTCCCGGACAGGGGGATCCCTATGGCTACACCTTC. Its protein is CASSPGQGDPYGYTF.

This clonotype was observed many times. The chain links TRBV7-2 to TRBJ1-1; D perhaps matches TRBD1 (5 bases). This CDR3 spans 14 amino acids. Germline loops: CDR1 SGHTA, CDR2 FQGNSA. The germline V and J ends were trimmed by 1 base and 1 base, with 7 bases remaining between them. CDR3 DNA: TGTGCCAGCAGCTTAGATACAGGGAACACTGAAGCTTTCTTT. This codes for CASSLDTGNTEAFF.

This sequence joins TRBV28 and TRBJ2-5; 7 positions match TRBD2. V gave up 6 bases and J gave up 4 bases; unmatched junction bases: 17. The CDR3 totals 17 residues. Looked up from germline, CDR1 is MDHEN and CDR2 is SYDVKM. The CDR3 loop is CASSRSPGGKTRETQYF. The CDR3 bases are TGTGCCAGCAGCCGCTCCCCCGGGGGGAAAACACGAGAGACCCAGTACTTC.